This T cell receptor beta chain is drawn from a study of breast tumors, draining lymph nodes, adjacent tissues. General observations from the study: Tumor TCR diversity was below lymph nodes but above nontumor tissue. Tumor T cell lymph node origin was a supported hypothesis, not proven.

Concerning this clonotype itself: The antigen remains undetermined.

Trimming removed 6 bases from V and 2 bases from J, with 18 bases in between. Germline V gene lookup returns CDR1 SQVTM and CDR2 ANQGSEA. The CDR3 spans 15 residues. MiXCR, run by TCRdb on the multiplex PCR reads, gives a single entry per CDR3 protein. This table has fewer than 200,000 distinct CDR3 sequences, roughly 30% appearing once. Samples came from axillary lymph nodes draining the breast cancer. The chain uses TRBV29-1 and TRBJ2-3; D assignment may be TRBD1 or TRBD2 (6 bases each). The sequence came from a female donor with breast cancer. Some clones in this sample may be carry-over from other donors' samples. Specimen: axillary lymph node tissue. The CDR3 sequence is CSVRGSGSDTDTQYF. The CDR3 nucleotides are TGCAGCGTAAGGGGGTCCGGGAGTGACACAGATACGCAGTATTTT.